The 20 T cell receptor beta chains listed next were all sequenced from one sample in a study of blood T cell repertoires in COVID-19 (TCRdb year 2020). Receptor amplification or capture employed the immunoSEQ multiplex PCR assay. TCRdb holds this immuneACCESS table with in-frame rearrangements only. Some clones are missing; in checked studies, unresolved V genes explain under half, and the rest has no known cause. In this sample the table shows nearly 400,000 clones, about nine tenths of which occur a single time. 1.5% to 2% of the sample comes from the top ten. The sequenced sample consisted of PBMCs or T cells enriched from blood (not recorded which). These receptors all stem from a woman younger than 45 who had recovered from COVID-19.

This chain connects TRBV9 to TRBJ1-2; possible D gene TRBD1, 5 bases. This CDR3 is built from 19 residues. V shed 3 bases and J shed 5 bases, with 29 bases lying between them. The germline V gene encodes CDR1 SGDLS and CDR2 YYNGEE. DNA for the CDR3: TGTGCCAGCAGCGCTACCGGGACGGGACTCTTCTCGGCGGCTTATGGCTACACCTTC. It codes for CASSATGTGLFSAAYGYTF.

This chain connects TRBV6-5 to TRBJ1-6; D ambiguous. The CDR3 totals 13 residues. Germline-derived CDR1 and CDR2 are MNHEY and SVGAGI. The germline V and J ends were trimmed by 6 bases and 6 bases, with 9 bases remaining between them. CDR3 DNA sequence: TGTGCCAGCAGCCTACAGCTTAATTCACCCCTCCACTTT. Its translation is CASSLQLNSPLHF.

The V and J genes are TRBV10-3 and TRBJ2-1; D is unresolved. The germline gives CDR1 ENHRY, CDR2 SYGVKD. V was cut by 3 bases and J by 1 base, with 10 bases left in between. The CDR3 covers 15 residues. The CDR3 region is CAISDETSSYNEQFF. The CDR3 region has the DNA TGTGCCATCAGTGACGAGACTTCATCCTACAATGAGCAGTTCTTC.

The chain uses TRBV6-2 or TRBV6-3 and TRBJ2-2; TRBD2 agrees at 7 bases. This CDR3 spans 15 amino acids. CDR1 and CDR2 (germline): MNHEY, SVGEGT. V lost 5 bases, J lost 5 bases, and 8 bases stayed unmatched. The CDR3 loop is CASSTPGGSTGELFF. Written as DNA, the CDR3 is TGTGCCAGCAGTACCCCGGGGGGTTCGACCGGGGAGCTGTTTTTT.

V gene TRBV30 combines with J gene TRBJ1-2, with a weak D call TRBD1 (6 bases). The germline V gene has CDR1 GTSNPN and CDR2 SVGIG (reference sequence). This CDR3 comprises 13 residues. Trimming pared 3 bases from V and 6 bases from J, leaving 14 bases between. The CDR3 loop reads CAWSKTGFHGYTF. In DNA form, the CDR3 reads TGTGCCTGGAGCAAAACAGGGTTCCATGGCTACACCTTC.

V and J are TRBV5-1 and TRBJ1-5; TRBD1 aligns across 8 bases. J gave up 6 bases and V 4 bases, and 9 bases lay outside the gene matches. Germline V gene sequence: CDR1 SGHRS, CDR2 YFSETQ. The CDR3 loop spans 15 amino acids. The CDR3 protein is CASSAGQGGGQPQHF. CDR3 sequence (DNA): TGCGCCAGCAGCGCCGGACAGGGAGGAGGTCAGCCCCAGCATTTT.

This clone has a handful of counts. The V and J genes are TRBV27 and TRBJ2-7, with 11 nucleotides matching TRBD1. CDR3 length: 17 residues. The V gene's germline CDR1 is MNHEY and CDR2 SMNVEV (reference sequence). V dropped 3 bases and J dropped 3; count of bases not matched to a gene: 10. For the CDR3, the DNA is TGTGCCAGCAGTTTGTTCCTTGCCGGGACAGGGGGCTACGAGCAGTACTTC. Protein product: CASSLFLAGTGGYEQYF.

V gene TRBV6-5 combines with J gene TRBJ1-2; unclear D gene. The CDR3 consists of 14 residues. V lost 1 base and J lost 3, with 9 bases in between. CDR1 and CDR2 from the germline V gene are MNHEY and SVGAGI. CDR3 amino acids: CASSYYPRDYGYTF. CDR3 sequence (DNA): TGTGCCAGCAGTTACTACCCTCGGGACTATGGCTACACCTTC.

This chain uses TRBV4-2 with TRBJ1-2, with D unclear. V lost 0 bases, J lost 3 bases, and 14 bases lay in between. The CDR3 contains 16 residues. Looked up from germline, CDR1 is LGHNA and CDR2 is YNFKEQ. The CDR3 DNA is TGTGCCAGCAGCCAAGACTTCGGTTCGTTATACTATGGCTACACCTTC. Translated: CASSQDFGSLYYGYTF.

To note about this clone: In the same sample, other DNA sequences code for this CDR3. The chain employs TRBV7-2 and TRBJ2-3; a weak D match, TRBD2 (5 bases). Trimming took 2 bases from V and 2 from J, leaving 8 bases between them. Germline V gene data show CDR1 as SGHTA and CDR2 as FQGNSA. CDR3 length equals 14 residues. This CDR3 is CASSLSGFTDTQYF. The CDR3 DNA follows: TGTGCCAGCAGCTTATCGGGGTTCACAGATACGCAGTATTTT.

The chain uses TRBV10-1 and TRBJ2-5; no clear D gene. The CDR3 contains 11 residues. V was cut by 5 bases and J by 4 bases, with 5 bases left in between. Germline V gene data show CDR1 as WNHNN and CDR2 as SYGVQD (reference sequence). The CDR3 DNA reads TGCGCCAGCAGTACGGGAGAGACCCAGTACTTC. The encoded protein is CASSTGETQYF.

CDR3 in amino acids: CASSLEVAGGTGNEQFF. In nucleotides, the CDR3 is TGTGCCAGCAGCTTAGAGGTAGCGGGAGGAACTGGCAATGAGCAGTTCTTC. V usage is TRBV11-2 and J usage is TRBJ2-1; 10 nucleotides match TRBD2. V trimming: 0 bases; J trimming: 6 bases; junction bases outside the gene matches: 8. The length of the CDR3 is 17 residues. CDR1 and CDR2 from the germline V gene are SGHAT and FQNNGV.

CDR3 sequence: CASSPSGGLYNEQFF. The CDR3 nucleotides are TGTGCCAGCAGCCCCTCGGGGGGCCTCTACAATGAGCAGTTCTTC. V gene TRBV7-3 combines with J gene TRBJ2-1; a possible D gene is TRBD2 (7 bases). Trimming took 5 bases from V and 3 from J, leaving 14 bases between them. Germline CDR1 reads SGHTA; CDR2 reads FQGTGA. This CDR3 has 15 residues. The full variable domain, its missing parts supplied by reference TRBV7-3 and TRBJ2-1, is GAGVSQTPSNKVTEKGKYVELRCDPISGHTALYWYRQSLGQGPEFLIYFQGTGAADDSGLPNDRFFAVRPEGSVSTLKIQRTERGDSAVYLCASSPSGGLYNEQFFGPGTRLTVL.

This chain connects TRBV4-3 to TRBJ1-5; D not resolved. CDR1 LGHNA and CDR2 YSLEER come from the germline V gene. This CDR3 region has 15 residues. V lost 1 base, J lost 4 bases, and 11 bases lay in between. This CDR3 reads CASSQVVGRNQPQHF. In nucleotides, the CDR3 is TGCGCCAGCAGCCAAGTTGTCGGTCGGAATCAGCCCCAGCATTTT.

CDR3 nucleotide sequence: TGTGCCATCTCGGGAGGGCTGCTCCTCGAGCAGTACTTC. It codes for CAISGGLLLEQYF. The V and J genes are TRBV10-3 and TRBJ2-7; the match to TRBD2 covers 8 bases. The CDR3 loop spans 13 amino acids. With V trimmed by 8 bases and J by 6 bases, 9 bases remained unmatched. CDR1 and CDR2 (germline): ENHRY, SYGVKD.

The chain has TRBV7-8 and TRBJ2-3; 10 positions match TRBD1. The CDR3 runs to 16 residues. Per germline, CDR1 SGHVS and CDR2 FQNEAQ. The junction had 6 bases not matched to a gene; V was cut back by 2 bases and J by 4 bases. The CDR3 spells CASSLRTDRGADTQYF. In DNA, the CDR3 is TGTGCCAGCAGCTTAAGGACGGACAGGGGGGCAGATACGCAGTATTTT.

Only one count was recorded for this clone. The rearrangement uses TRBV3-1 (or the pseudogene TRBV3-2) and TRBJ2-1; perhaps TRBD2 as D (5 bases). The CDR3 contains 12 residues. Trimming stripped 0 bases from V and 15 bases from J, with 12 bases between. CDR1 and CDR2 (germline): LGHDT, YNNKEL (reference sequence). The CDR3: CASSQEGARAFF. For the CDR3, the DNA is TGTGCCAGCAGCCAAGAGGGAGCGCGGGCGTTCTTC.

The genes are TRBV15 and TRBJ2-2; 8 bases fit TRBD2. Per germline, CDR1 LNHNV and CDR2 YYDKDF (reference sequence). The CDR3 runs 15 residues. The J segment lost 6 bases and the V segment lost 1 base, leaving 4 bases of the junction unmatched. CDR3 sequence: CATSRGGGYAGELFF. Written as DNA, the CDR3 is TGTGCCACCAGCAGAGGCGGGGGGTACGCCGGGGAGCTGTTTTTT.

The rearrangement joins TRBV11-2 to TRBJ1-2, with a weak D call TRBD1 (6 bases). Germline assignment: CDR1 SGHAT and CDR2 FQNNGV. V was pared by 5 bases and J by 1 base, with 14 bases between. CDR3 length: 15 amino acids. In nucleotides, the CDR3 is TGTGCCAGCAGCGCAGGACAGATCCTTAACTATGGCTACACCTTC. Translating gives CASSAGQILNYGYTF.

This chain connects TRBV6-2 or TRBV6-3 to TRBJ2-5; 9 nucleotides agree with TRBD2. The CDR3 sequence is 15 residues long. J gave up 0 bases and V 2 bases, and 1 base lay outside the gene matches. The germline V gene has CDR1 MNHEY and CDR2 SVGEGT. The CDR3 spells CASSYGGRDQETQYF. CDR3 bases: TGTGCCAGCAGTTACGGCGGGAGGGACCAAGAGACCCAGTACTTC.